The entry below describes one T cell receptor (beta chain). Its antigen is undetermined. This CDR3 is 14 amino acids long. Between the trimmed V and J ends, which lost 6 bases and 5 bases, there was a span of 13 bases. The germline V gene has CDR1 LNHDA and CDR2 SQIVND (reference sequence). These data originate in a study of blood T cells in healthy people across ages. For the study at large: About one barcoded TCR beta cDNA was captured per two T cells.

Study conclusions and caveats: In older individuals, TCR beta diversity per million T cells was lower, falling roughly linearly with age.

The second PCR ran about 6 to 12 cycles with a sample-barcoded 5' primer and J-beta primers. Template switching added a 12-random-nucleotide identifier to every cDNA molecule. From the 5' RACE reads, TCRdb called clonotypes with MiXCR, one entry per CDR3 protein. The table lists over 1,300,000 distinct CDR3 sequences, approximately 59% of them singletons. There were healthy Caucasian individuals from Russia, aged roughly 6 to 90, serving as donors. The clonotype comes from a man aged 18 to 29 in good health. Sequenced material: blood. The chain joins TRBV19 to TRBJ1-4; TRBD1 might be the D (6 bases). The CDR3 DNA reads as TGTGCCAGTAGGATGGACAGATGGAATGAAAAACTGTTTTTT. Its protein product is CASRMDRWNEKLFF.